These T cell receptor beta chains were read from a single sample in a study of identical twins. From the 5' RACE reads, TCRdb called clonotypes with MiXCR, one entry per CDR3 protein. Among about 210,000 distinct CDR3 sequences listed, over 8% were seen once. The sequencing sample was made of memory (CD45RO+) T cells sorted from blood. All receptors come from a woman in her late teens or twenties in good health. CDR3s include the opening cysteine and the closing phenylalanine or tryptophan. D genes are given only for firm matches. Only some rows state a clone size, as once, few, many or a class for expanded clones.

J gene	D gene	V gene	clone size	CDR3 protein	CDR3 DNA
TRBJ2-5	TRBD1	TRBV28	few	CASSRQGVETQYF	TGTGCCAGCAGTCGACAGGGTGTAGAGACCCAGTACTTC
TRBJ2-7	-	TRBV5-1	-	CASSFRNSYEQYF	TGCGCCAGCAGCTTCAGGAATTCCTACGAGCAGTACTTC
TRBJ2-3	TRBD2	TRBV7-2	few	CASSLSRTSGSTDTQYF	TGTGCCAGCAGCTTAAGTCGGACTAGCGGGAGCACAGATACGCAGTATTTT
TRBJ1-5	-	TRBV4-3	few	CASSQGGFQPQHF	TGCGCCAGCAGCCAAGGGGGTTTTCAGCCCCAGCATTTT
TRBJ1-1	-	TRBV16	-	CASSQSDAGWNTEAFF	TGTGCCAGCAGCCAATCGGATGCTGGGTGGAACACTGAAGCTTTCTTT
TRBJ2-2	TRBD2	TRBV3-1	many	CASSLAGANTGELFF	TGTGCCAGCAGTCTAGCGGGAGCGAACACCGGGGAGCTGTTTTTT
TRBJ2-2	-	TRBV11-3	many	CASSLEGFALNTGELFF	TGTGCCAGCAGCTTAGAAGGATTTGCCTTAAACACCGGGGAGCTGTTTTTT
TRBJ2-5	TRBD1	TRBV20-1	-	CSARVPWTGGQETQYF	TGCAGTGCTAGAGTACCATGGACAGGGGGCCAAGAGACCCAGTACTTC
TRBJ2-7	-	TRBV5-1	-	CASSPTGLASYEQYF	TGCGCCAGCAGCCCAACTGGGCTGGCTTCCTACGAGCAGTACTTC
TRBJ2-2	-	TRBV11-3	-	CASSLDMVATGELFF	TGTGCCAGCAGCTTAGACATGGTGGCCACCGGGGAGCTGTTTTTT
TRBJ2-1	TRBD1	TRBV15	few	CATSRDRDRVYHEQFF	TGTGCCACCAGCAGAGATCGGGACAGGGTTTATCATGAGCAGTTCTTC
TRBJ2-1	-	TRBV11-2	many	CASSLGGVGLEQFF	TGTGCCAGCAGCTTAGGGGGGGTAGGTCTTGAGCAGTTCTTC
TRBJ2-7	-	TRBV7-9	many	CASSAFYEQYF	TGTGCCAGCAGCGCCTTCTACGAGCAGTACTTC
TRBJ2-3	-	TRBV18	-	CASSPQPTDTQYF	TGTGCCAGCTCACCACAGCCGACAGATACGCAGTATTTT
TRBJ1-2	-	TRBV18	-	CASSPDYQAGYTF	TGTGCCAGCTCACCGGATTATCAGGCAGGCTACACCTTC
TRBJ2-1	-	TRBV7-9	few	CASSLVRDSNEQFF	TGTGCCAGCAGCTTAGTACGGGACTCCAATGAGCAGTTCTTC
TRBJ2-2	-	TRBV7-7	-	CASEEANTGELFF	TGTGCTAGCGAGGAGGCGAACACCGGGGAGCTGTTTTTT
TRBJ2-2	TRBD2	TRBV2	-	CAIVRTSGNTGELFF	TGTGCCATCGTCCGGACTAGCGGTAACACCGGGGAGCTGTTTTTT
TRBJ1-2	TRBD1	TRBV5-6	few	CASTNRGGYTF	TGTGCCAGCACAAACAGGGGTGGCTACACCTTC
TRBJ2-7	-	TRBV10-3	few	CAISPGPPAAYEQYF	TGTGCCATCAGCCCTGGACCGCCCGCGGCCTACGAGCAGTACTTC
TRBJ2-1	-	TRBV12-3/TRBV12-4	-	CASSGRGPEFPYNEQFF	TGTGCCAGCAGTGGGCGGGGGCCTGAGTTTCCCTACAATGAGCAGTTCTTC
TRBJ2-1	TRBD1	TRBV20-1	-	CSAREGQGSYNEQFF	TGCAGTGCTAGAGAGGGACAGGGTTCCTACAATGAGCAGTTCTTC
TRBJ1-2	-	TRBV11-2	few	CASSFSGGREYGGYTF	TGTGCCAGCAGCTTCTCCGGCGGACGAGAATATGGTGGCTACACCTTC
TRBJ1-4	-	TRBV20-1	few	CSAGRDTNNEKLFF	TGCAGTGCGGGCCGGGACACTAATAATGAAAAACTGTTTTTT
TRBJ2-3	TRBD2	TRBV20-1	few	CSLDGRGGDTQYF	TGCAGCTTAGACGGGAGGGGTGGAGATACGCAGTATTTT
TRBJ2-3	TRBD2	TRBV10-3	-	CAISLAGVTDTQYF	TGTGCCATCAGTTTAGCGGGGGTTACAGATACGCAGTATTTT
TRBJ1-1	-	TRBV29-1	-	CSGDRGPIPFF	TGCAGCGGGGATAGGGGCCCCATACCTTTCTTT
TRBJ2-1	TRBD1	TRBV12-3/TRBV12-4	many	CASSTHPGTGPRNEQFF	TGTGCCAGCAGTACACACCCCGGGACAGGGCCTAGGAATGAGCAGTTCTTC
TRBJ2-7	TRBD2	TRBV6-2/TRBV6-3	few	CASSQGLAGRSYEQYF	TGTGCCAGCAGTCAAGGACTAGCGGGACGATCCTACGAGCAGTACTTC
TRBJ2-3	TRBD2	TRBV7-9	-	CASSLWAGGSTDTQYF	TGTGCCAGCAGCTTATGGGCGGGGGGAAGCACAGATACGCAGTATTTT
TRBJ2-5	-	TRBV24-1	many	CATSLLTVYQETQYF	TGTGCCACCTCCCTTTTGACAGTGTACCAAGAGACCCAGTACTTC
TRBJ2-7	-	TRBV12-3/TRBV12-4	few	CASSSPRGTHEQYF	TGTGCCAGCAGCTCCCCCCGGGGCACCCACGAGCAGTACTTC
TRBJ2-7	-	TRBV15	few	CATSRGGALPEQYF	TGTGCCACCAGCAGAGGAGGGGCCCTACCCGAGCAGTACTTC
TRBJ2-7	-	TRBV30	-	CAWSPPLSSYEQYF	TGTGCCTGGAGTCCCCCATTGAGCTCCTACGAGCAGTACTTC
TRBJ2-1	TRBD1	TRBV7-3	-	CASSLNRQGAINEQFF	TGTGCCAGCAGCTTAAACCGACAGGGGGCGATAAATGAGCAGTTCTTC
TRBJ2-7	TRBD2	TRBV6-5	-	CASSYGGVSYEQYF	TGTGCCAGCAGTTACGGGGGGGTGAGCTACGAGCAGTACTTC
TRBJ2-1	-	TRBV4-1	few	CASSQGAGTSYNEQFF	TGCGCCAGCAGCCAAGGTGCGGGAACCTCCTACAATGAGCAGTTCTTC
TRBJ2-5	-	TRBV20-1	few	CSAPDATETQYF	TGCAGTGCTCCCGACGCAACAGAGACCCAGTACTTC
TRBJ2-1	TRBD2	TRBV4-2	-	CASSQGGGAGSYNEQFF	TGTGCCAGCAGCCAAGGCGGGGGGGCTGGCTCCTACAATGAGCAGTTCTTC
TRBJ1-5	-	TRBV12-3/TRBV12-4	many	CASSLASNQPQHF	TGTGCCAGCAGTTTAGCGTCCAATCAGCCCCAGCATTTT
TRBJ2-3	-	TRBV6-1	-	CASSRTSRGSTQYF	TGTGCCAGCAGCCGTACCTCGAGGGGTAGCACGCAGTATTTT
TRBJ2-1	TRBD1	TRBV12-3/TRBV12-4	many	CASSRTGAVGNEQFF	TGTGCCAGCAGTAGAACAGGGGCTGTGGGAAATGAGCAGTTCTTC
TRBJ2-1	TRBD1	TRBV20-1	-	CSARTQGGIYNEQFF	TGCAGTGCTAGGACACAGGGGGGAATATACAATGAGCAGTTCTTC
TRBJ2-3	-	TRBV7-9	many	CASRLSRGIHWDTQYF	TGTGCCAGCAGGCTTTCTCGGGGGATTCATTGGGATACGCAGTATTTT
TRBJ1-3	-	TRBV10-3	few	CAISESGDLDTIYF	TGTGCCATCAGTGAATCAGGGGATTTGGACACCATATATTTT